This entry lists 10 T cell receptor beta chains sequenced from one sample in a study of cytomegalovirus exposure and HLA in healthy donors. PCR involved 60 Vbeta and 13 Jbeta primers. Generated by immunoSEQ multiplex PCR, the TCRdb table keeps only in-frame clones and is missing some. The repertoire holds 150,000 to 200,000 clones, with over 60% as singletons. Material: PBMCs. The receptors come from a woman aged 40 to 50 in good health and CMV-seronegative.

Remarks on this clone: A junction end diverges from the germline sequence, so it may reflect a read error. V usage is TRBV18 and J usage is TRBJ1-5; 8 nucleotides agree with TRBD1. CDR1 and CDR2 from the germline V gene are KGHSH and LQKENI. CDR3 size: 16 residues. DNA for the CDR3: TGTGCCAGCTCGCTAGGGACAGGTATTAGCAATCAGCCCCAACATTTT. Encoded protein: CASSLGTGISNQPQHF. Full variable domain (missing parts from reference TRBV18 and TRBJ1-5): NAGVMQNPRHLVRRRGQEARLRCSPMKGHSHVYWYRQLPEEGLKFMVYLQKENIIDESGMPKERFSAEFPKEGPSILRIQQVVRGDSAAYFCASSLGTGISNQPQHFGDGTRLSIL.

This clone has a handful of counts. V usage is TRBV7-9 and J usage is TRBJ2-2; D is ambiguous. The CDR3 has 15 amino acids. The V gene's germline CDR1 is SEHNR and CDR2 FQNEAQ (reference sequence). The ends were cut back, 3 bases at V and 7 bases at J, with 15 bases in the middle. The CDR3 is CASSFLVEYDGELFF. The CDR3 nucleotides read TGTGCCAGCAGCTTTTTGGTGGAGTACGACGGGGAGCTGTTTTTT.

The gene calls are TRBV5-1 and TRBJ2-2, with TRBD2 matching 7 bases. Germline-derived CDR1 and CDR2 are SGHRS and YFSETQ. Trimming cost V 5 bases and J 6 bases; bases outside gene matches: 7. The CDR3 loop spans 14 amino acids. The CDR3 DNA follows: TGCGCCAGCAGTCTGCCAACTAGCGCCGGGGAGCTGTTTTTT. Translating gives CASSLPTSAGELFF.

The V and J genes are TRBV11-1 and TRBJ1-1; 7 positions match TRBD1. The CDR3 is 12 residues long. Germline CDR1 is SGHAT and CDR2 is FQDESV (reference sequence). V was clipped by 4 bases and J by 11 bases; unmatched bases: 7. Here the CDR3 DNA reads TGTGCCAGCAGCTACGACAGGGATGATGCTTTCTTT. This translates into CASSYDRDDAFF.

CDR3 in amino acids: CASIRLASGNEQFF. The CDR3 DNA reads TGTGCCAGCATCCGACTAGCGAGCGGTAACGAGCAGTTCTTC. The gene calls are TRBV2 and TRBJ2-1; 8 positions agree with TRBD2. The germline CDR1 and CDR2 sequences are SNHLY and FYNNEI. The CDR3 length is 14 residues. V shed 7 bases and J 10 bases; nucleotides not matched to a gene: 12.

The V gene is TRBV9, the J gene TRBJ2-7; 10 bases align to TRBD1. Germline lookup yields CDR1 SGDLS and CDR2 YYNGEE. The CDR3 contains 18 residues. V was clipped by 2 bases and J by 1 base; unmatched bases: 12. CDR3 sequence: CASSVSPGPGQGSYEQYF. DNA of the CDR3: TGTGCCAGCAGCGTTAGTCCCGGTCCGGGACAGGGGTCCTACGAGCAGTACTTC.

CDR3: CASSQVDIFSYNEQFF. CDR3 bases: TGCGCCAGCAGCCAAGTGGACATTTTCTCCTACAATGAGCAGTTCTTC. The rearrangement uses TRBV4-1 and TRBJ2-1, with D possibly being TRBD1 (5 bases). In germline, CDR1 is MGHRA, CDR2 YSYEKL. The germline V and J ends were trimmed by 1 base and 0 bases, with 10 bases remaining between them. The CDR3 has 16 residues.

The genes are TRBV2 and TRBJ2-1, with 7 bases that match TRBD1. The CDR3 contains 15 residues. The ends lost 7 bases at V and 6 bases at J; junction bases unmatched: 12. The germline CDR1 and CDR2 sequences are SNHLY and FYNNEI. CDR3 DNA: TGTGCCAGCACCAAGGGGGCTAGAACTACCAATGAGCAGTTCTTC. This codes for CASTKGARTTNEQFF.

The chain has TRBV18 and TRBJ1-1; D might be TRBD1 (5 bases). The CDR3 contains 12 residues. From germline, CDR1 is KGHSH and CDR2 LQKENI. Trimming took off 2 bases at V and 11 bases at J, with 12 bases between the two ends. The DNA of the CDR3 is TGTGCCAGCTCACCAAAACAGGCTTGGGCTTTCTTT. This sequence encodes CASSPKQAWAFF.

The chain links TRBV7-3 to TRBJ1-1, with no clear D. Germline assignment: CDR1 SGHTA and CDR2 FQGTGA. V lost 5 bases and J lost 8, with 15 bases in between. This CDR3 has 13 residues. In DNA, the CDR3 is TGTGCCAGCAGCCTGGGAGGGCCAACGGAAGCTTTCTTT. Translation: CASSLGGPTEAFF.